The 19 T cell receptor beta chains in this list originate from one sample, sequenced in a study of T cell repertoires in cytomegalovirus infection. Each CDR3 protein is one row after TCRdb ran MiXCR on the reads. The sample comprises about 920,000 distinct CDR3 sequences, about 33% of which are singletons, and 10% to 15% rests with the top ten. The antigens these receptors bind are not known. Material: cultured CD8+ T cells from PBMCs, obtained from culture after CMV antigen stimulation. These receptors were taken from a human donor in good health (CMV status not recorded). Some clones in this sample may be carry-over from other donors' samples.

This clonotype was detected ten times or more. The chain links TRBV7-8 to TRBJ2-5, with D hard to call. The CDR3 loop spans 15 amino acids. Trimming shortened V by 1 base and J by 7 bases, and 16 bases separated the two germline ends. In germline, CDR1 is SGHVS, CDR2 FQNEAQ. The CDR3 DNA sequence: TGTGCCAGCAGCTTAGGGCGTCCAACCATGGGGACCCAGTACTTC. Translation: CASSLGRPTMGTQYF.

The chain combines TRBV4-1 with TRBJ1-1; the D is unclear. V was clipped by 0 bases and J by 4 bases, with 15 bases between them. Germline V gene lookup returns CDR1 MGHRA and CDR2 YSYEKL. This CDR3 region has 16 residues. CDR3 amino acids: CASSQDYRSSGTEAFF. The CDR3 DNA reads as TGCGCCAGCAGCCAAGATTATAGGTCGAGTGGCACTGAAGCTTTCTTT.

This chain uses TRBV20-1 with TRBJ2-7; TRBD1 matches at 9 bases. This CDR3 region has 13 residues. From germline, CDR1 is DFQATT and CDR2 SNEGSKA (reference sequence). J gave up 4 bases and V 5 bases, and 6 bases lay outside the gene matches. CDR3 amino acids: CSAPPQGAYEQYF. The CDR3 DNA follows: TGCAGTGCTCCCCCACAGGGGGCATACGAGCAGTACTTC.

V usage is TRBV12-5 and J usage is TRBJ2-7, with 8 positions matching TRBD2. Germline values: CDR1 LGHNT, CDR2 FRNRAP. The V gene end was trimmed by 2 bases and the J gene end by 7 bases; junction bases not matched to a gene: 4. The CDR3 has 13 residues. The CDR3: CASGLCGGCEQYV. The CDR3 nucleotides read TGTGCTAGTGGTTTGTGCGGGGGGTGTGAGCAGTACGTC.

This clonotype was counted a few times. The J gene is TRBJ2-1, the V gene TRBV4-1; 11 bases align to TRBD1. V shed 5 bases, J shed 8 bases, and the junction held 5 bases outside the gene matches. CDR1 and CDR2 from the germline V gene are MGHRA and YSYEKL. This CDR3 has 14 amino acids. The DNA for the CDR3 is TGCGCCAGCAGCGGACAGGGGGCTGGGGATGAGCAGTTCTTC. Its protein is CASSGQGAGDEQFF.

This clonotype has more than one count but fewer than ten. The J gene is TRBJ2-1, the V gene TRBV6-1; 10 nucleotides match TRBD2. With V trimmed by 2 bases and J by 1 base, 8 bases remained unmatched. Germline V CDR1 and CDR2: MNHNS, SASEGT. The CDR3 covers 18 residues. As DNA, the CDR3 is TGTGCCAGCAGTGAATCAGGACTAGCGGAATGGTCCTACAATGAGCAGTTCTTC. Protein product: CASSESGLAEWSYNEQFF.

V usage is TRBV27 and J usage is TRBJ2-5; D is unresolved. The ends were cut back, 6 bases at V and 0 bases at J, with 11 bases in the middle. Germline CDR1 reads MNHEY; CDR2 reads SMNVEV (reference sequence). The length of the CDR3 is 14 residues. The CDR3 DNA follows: TGTGCCAGCAGAACCTTTCGTGACCAAGAGACCCAGTACTTC. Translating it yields CASRTFRDQETQYF.

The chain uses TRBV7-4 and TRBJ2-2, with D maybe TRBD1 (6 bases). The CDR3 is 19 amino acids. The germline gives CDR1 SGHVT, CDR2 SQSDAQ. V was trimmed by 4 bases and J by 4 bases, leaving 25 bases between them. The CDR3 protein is CASSSLRGEGGSGTGELFF. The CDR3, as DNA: TGTGCCAGCAGCTCCCTTCGAGGGGAAGGGGGATCGGGCACCGGGGAGCTGTTTTTT. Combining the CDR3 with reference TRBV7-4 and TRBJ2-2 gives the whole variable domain GAGVSQSPRYKVAKRGRDVALRCDSISGHVTLYWYRQTLGQGSEVLTYSQSDAQRDKSGRPSGRFSAERPERSVSTLKIQRTEQGDSAVYLCASSSLRGEGGSGTGELFFGEGSRLTVL.

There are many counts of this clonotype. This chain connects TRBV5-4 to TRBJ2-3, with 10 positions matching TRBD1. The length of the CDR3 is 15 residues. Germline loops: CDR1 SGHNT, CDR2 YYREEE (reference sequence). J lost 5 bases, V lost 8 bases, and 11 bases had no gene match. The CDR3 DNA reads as TGTGCCAGTACGCTCCCGGGACAGGGGAGAGATACGCAGTATTTT. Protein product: CASTLPGQGRDTQYF.

DNA for the CDR3: TGTGCCAGCAGTTTCACTCGGGTCGCGGGGCCCCAAGAGCCCCAGCATTTT. Amino acid sequence: CASSFTRVAGPQEPQHF. V is TRBV28 and J is TRBJ1-5; a possible D gene is TRBD1 (5 bases). Germline V gene data show CDR1 as MDHEN and CDR2 as SYDVKM. CDR3 length equals 17 residues. The ends were cut back, 3 bases at V and 8 bases at J, with 23 bases in the middle.

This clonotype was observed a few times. CDR3 sequence reads: CASSLAKYNEQFF. The DNA of the CDR3 is TGTGCCAGCAGCTTAGCTAAGTACAATGAGCAGTTCTTC. The gene calls are TRBV7-6 and TRBJ2-1; D is ambiguous. From germline, CDR1 is SGHVS and CDR2 FNYEAQ. V lost 0 bases to trimming and J lost 4 bases, with 4 bases between them. The CDR3 covers 13 residues.

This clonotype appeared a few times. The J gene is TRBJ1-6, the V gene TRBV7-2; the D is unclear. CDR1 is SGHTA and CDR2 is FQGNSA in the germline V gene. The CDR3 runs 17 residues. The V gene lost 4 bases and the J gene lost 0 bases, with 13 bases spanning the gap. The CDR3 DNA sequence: TGTGCCAGCAGCTCACCGTTTTGGGACTCCTATAATTCACCCCTCCACTTT. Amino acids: CASSSPFWDSYNSPLHF.

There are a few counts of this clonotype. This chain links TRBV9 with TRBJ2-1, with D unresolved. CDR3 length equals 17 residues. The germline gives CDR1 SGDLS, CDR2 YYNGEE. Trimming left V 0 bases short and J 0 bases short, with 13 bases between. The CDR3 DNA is TGTGCCAGCAGCGTAGGGGCAGGATCCAGCTCCTACAATGAGCAGTTCTTC. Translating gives CASSVGAGSSSYNEQFF. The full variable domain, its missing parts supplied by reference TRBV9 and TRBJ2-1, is DSGVTQTPKHLITATGQRVTLRCSPRSGDLSVYWYQQSLDQGLQFLIQYYNGEERAKGNILERFSAQQFPDLHSELNLSSLELGDSALYFCASSVGAGSSSYNEQFFGPGTRLTVL.

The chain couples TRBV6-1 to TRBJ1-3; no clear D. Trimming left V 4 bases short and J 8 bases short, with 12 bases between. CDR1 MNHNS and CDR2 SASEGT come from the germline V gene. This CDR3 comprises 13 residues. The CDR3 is CASSAHPMDTIYF. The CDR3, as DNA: TGTGCCAGCAGTGCACATCCAATGGACACCATATATTTT.

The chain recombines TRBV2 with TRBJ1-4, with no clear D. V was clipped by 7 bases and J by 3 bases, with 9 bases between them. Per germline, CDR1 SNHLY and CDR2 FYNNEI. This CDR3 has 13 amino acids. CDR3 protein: CASIYRANEKLFF. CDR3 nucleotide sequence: TGTGCCAGCATATACAGAGCTAATGAAAAACTGTTTTTT.

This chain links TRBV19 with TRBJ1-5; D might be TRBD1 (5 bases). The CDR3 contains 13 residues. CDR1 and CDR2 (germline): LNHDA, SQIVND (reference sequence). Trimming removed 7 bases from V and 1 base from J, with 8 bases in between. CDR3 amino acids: CASKGLSNQPQHF. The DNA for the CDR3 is TGTGCCAGTAAGGGACTAAGCAATCAGCCCCAGCATTTT.

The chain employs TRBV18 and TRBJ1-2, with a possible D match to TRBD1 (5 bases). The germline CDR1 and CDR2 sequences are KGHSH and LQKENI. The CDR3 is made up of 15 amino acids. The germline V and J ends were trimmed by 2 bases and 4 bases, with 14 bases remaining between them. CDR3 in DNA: TGTGCCAGCTCACCAATAACCGACAGTTCCTATGGCTACACCTTC. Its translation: CASSPITDSSYGYTF.

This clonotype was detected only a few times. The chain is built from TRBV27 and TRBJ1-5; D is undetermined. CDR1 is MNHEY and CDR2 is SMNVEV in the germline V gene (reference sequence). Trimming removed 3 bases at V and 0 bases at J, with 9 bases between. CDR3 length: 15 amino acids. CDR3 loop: CASSLKGRSNQPQHF. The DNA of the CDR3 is TGTGCCAGCAGTTTGAAGGGTCGTAGCAATCAGCCCCAGCATTTT.

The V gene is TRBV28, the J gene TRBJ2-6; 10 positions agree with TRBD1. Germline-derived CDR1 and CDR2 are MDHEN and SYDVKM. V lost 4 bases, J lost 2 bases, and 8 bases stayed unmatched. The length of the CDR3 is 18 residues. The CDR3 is CASSSPGQGQPGANVLTF. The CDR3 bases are TGTGCCAGCAGTTCCCCGGGACAGGGGCAGCCTGGGGCCAACGTCCTGACTTTC.